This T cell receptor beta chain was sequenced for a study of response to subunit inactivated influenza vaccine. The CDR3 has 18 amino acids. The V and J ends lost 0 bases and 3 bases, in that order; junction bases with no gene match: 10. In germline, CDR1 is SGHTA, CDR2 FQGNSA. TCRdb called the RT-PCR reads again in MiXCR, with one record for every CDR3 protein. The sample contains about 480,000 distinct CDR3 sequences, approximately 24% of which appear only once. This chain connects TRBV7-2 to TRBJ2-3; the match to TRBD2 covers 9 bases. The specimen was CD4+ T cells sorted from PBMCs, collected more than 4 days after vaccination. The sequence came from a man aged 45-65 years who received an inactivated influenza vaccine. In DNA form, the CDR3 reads TGTGCCAGCAGCTTAGCGGGGGTAGGACTAGCGCTTACAGATACGCAGTATTTT. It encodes CASSLAGVGLALTDTQYF.